These T cell receptor beta chains were read from a single sample in a study of technical replicates of blood from a handful of donors. Sequencing used immunoSEQ multiplex PCR; TCRdb keeps in-frame clones, though not all of them. Of some 60,000 clones in the sample, nearly 90% were seen once. The sequenced material came from PBMCs. Every receptor here comes from a human donor in good health. Some clones in this sample may be carry-over from other donors' samples. Each CDR3 is given with its conserved first and last residue.

j_gene,v_gene,CDR3aa
TRBJ2-2,TRBV7-2,CASSSTGAGELFF
TRBJ1-4,TRBV27,CASSLSRSKMVNEKLFF
TRBJ2-3,TRBV11-2,CASRLTRSTDTQYF
TRBJ1-1,TRBV30,CAWSPLRGGVAEAFF
TRBJ2-1,TRBV6-1,CASSEFQGGRLNEQFF
TRBJ1-5,TRBV7-9,CASSSEIGQDSNQPQHF
TRBJ2-1,TRBV7-9,CASSLGPSFEGNEQFF
TRBJ1-5,TRBV7-3,CASSLNRTGGRQPQHF
TRBJ1-6,TRBV7-8,CASSLDWTGGRSPLHF
TRBJ2-7,TRBV18,CASSSGGQGAYEQYF
TRBJ1-2,TRBV5-1,CASSIGQVYGYTF
TRBJ2-7,TRBV11-1,CASSDFQTGDRQYF
TRBJ2-1,TRBV30,CAWGGGSYNEQFF
TRBJ1-4,TRBV4-2,CASSQRGQSLDEKLFF
TRBJ1-1,TRBV19,CASSIVGGYTEAFF
TRBJ1-2,TRBV2,CASRGQGNYGYTF
TRBJ2-4,TRBV30,CAWGGEGKNIQYF
TRBJ2-1,TRBV29-1,CSVDRGLSYNEQFF
TRBJ2-1,TRBV4-1,CASSRELAGGIDEQFF
TRBJ1-1,TRBV18,CASSPIQGIDTEAFF